This T cell receptor beta chain came from a study of type 1 and type 2 diabetes patients (dated by TCRdb to 2016 to 2017). Regarding the complete study: The cohort comprised fewer than 10 type 1 diabetes patients, four type 2 diabetes patients and roughly 6 nondiabetic controls recruited in China. Across the study, CD4+ and CD8+ T cells were positively selected from PBMCs by means of CD4 or CD8 MicroBeads on MACS columns. A total of over 15,000,000 paired-end reads was generated across the whole study. TCRbeta repertoires were profiled by high-throughput sequencing in the study to compare type 1 diabetes, type 2 diabetes and nondiabetic individuals. Type 2 diabetes patients served as a disease comparison group for the type 1 diabetes patients. Similar V gene usage was observed when approximately 22-cycle and approximately 25-cycle amplification were compared, suggesting similar primer efficiencies and random PCR bias. Paired-end sequencing of TCRbeta libraries was performed on Illumina HiSeq 2000 or MiSeq instruments. General study outcomes and caveats: Because only a limited number of T2D and control samples were sequenced, some T1D-only HECs might also be present in more T2D or control samples. Type 2 diabetes and control samples had highly correlated V and J gene usage patterns, with an average between-sample correlation of roughly 0.97. The study groups were not matched for age and gender, which could possibly have biased interpretation. Type 2 diabetes repertoires showed high diversity, significantly greater than type 1 diabetes repertoires in both CD4+ and CD8+ T cells. Type 2 diabetes patients had few highly-expanded CD4+ clones, median one, accounting for a median approximately 3.8% of reads.

Every diabetic patient fulfilled standard classification criteria for type 1 or type 2 diabetes, and glucose and C-peptide were evaluated using WHO-recommended methods. Donors with other autoimmune diseases or infections within the previous four weeks were excluded. From each participant, about 10 milliliters of peripheral blood were collected. LymphoPrep density separation was used to isolate PBMCs. With regard to this clonotype: Its antigen is unknown. Base-call qualities are not available, and no considerably larger clone is one nucleotide away.

From the cysteine up to the phenylalanine, the CDR3 has a length of 14 residues. The DNA shown is the 42-base CDR3, in frame from base 1. Looking up the germline V gene yields CDR1 WSHSY and CDR2 SAAADI. Germline trimming amounts to 2 bases on V and 6 bases on J, with 4 as the count of junction bases outside the gene matches. TCRdb shows the sequencer as Illumina MiSeq. For TCRbeta CDR3 amplification, the template was genomic DNA taken from the sorted T cell subsets. The TCRbeta CDR3 region was amplified by multiplex PCR using 30 forward and 13 reverse primers. After the PCR products were purified with AMPure XP beads, a second PCR of about 25 cycles was run to add indices and adaptors. Before sequencing, the libraries were purified from gel with the QIAquick Gel Extraction Kit. Processing in the source paper ran as follows. FLASH was used to merge the paired-end reads, and IgBLAST was used to align the reads to IMGT V, D and J germline references. After reads whose alignment identity to germline references fell below 70% were discarded, around 12 million reads remained study-wide. CDR3 boundaries, reading frame and productivity were assigned following IMGT definitions. Clones at or above 1% of reads were defined as highly-expanded clones, and diversity was measured by normalized Shannon entropy. Group differences in Shannon entropy were tested with unpaired two-tailed t-tests. The public reads were run again by TCRdb, first through fastp at Q25 and then through MiXCR, and only productive beta chains were kept. Rows are combined by CDR3 protein, so each entry shows the most common genes and DNA. The V and J calls, along with clone size, are taken from TCRdb and not from the paper's own processing. Present in this sample are under 300,000 distinct CDR3 sequences, 40% to 50% of which were seen just once. The top ten clonotypes cover roughly 13% of the sample.

Source material: peripheral blood mononuclear cells (PBMCs). The V and J segments used are TRBV10-2 and TRBJ2-1; TRBD2 aligns with 7 central bases. This clonotype was obtained from a man between 18 and 35 years old with type 2 diabetes. The encoded CDR3 is CASSEAGVINEQFF. The nucleotides are TGCGCCAGCAGTGAGGCGGGGGTGATCAATGAGCAGTTCTTC.